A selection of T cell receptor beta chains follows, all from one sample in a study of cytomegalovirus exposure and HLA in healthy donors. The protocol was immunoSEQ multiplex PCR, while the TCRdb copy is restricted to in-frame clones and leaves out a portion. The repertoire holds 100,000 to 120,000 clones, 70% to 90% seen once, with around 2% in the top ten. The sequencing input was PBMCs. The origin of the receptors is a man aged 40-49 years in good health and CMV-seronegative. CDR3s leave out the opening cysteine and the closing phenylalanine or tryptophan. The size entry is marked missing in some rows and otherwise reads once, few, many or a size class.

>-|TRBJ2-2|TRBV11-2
ASSLLSTDRDTGELF
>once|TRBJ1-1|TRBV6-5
ASSPQTTQGSEAF
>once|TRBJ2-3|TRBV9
ASSRDPGGDTQY
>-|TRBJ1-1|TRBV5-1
ASSLVGAGTEAF
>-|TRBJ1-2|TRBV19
ASSAPGQGYGYT
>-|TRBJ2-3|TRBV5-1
ASSLWQASGAFTDTQY
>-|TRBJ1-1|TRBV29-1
SVRGTAEAF
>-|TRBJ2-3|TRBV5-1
ASSSGLAGGREADTQY
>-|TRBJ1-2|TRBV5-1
ASSAGGTVVPYGYT
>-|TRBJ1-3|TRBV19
ASSIGATGNTIY
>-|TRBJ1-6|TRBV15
ATSWVGGNSPLH
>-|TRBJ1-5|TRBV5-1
ASSQGDSNQPQH
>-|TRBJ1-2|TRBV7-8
ASSLGQGSYGYT
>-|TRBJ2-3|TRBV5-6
ASSLDRTDTQY
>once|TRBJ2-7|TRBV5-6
ASSVGQRYEQY
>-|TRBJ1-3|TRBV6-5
ASSYSNQLKGNTIY
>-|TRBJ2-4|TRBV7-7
ASSPGGSENIQY
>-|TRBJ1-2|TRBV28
ASSRTGDNYGYT
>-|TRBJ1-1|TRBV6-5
ASSSGGAGTEAF
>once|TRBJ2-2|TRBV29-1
SVERGGVGELF
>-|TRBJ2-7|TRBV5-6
ASSPSGAGGKQY
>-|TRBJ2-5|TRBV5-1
ASSPGGGETQY
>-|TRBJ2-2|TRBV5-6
ASSLETPSGGELF
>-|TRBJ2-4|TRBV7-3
ASSLGRGNIQY
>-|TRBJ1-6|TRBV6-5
ASSYLRGDSPLH
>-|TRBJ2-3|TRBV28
ASSLPSGGTDTQY
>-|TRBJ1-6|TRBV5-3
ARSWRDRGRGTPLH
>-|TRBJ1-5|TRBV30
AWSVTGPAQPQH
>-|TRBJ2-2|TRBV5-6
ASSFRGAGTGELF